This is a list of T cell receptor beta chains from one sample in a study of cytomegalovirus exposure and HLA in healthy donors. The repertoire was sequenced with immunoSEQ multiplex PCR; TCRdb's copy has only in-frame clones and lacks some. There are about 110,000 clones in the sample; roughly 90% occur only once, and 2% to 2.5% lies in the top ten. Material: PBMCs. These receptors were obtained from a woman between 18 and 30 years old in good health and CMV-seronegative. Each CDR3 is given with its conserved first and last residue.

V: TRBV7-8
J: TRBJ2-3
CDR3: CASSLEGLAGVSADTQYF

V: TRBV29-1
J: TRBJ1-1
CDR3: CSAATTGAVTEAFF

V: TRBV7-2
J: TRBJ1-2
CDR3: CASSFTRTVPYGYTF

V: TRBV18
J: TRBJ1-4
CDR3: CASSPGTGEEKLFF

V: TRBV6-6
J: TRBJ2-7
CDR3: CASSYSGPGYEQYF

V: TRBV4-1
J: TRBJ1-1
CDR3: CASSQGALTEAFF

V: TRBV30
J: TRBJ1-2
CDR3: CACSSGVGYTF

V: TRBV4-3
J: TRBJ1-1
CDR3: CASSQDNRGWTEAFF

V: TRBV30
J: TRBJ2-3
CDR3: CAWSVGTSGATDTQYF

V: TRBV4-3
J: TRBJ1-5
CDR3: CASSQGQGGNQPQHF

V: TRBV7-2
J: TRBJ2-1
CDR3: CASSSPGQKNNEQFF

V: TRBV5-1
J: TRBJ1-2
CDR3: CASSLTGGGYTF

V: TRBV18
J: TRBJ1-2
CDR3: CASSPGQGAADYGYTF

V: TRBV27
J: TRBJ1-6
CDR3: CASSLSAGHSPLHF

V: TRBV20-1
J: TRBJ2-7
CDR3: CSAGLNYEQYF

V: TRBV7-3
J: TRBJ2-3
CDR3: CASSLSGGALDTQYF

V: TRBV7-2
J: TRBJ2-7
CDR3: CASSRTGIAYEQYF

V: TRBV7-2
J: TRBJ1-1
CDR3: CASSGTGAGVTEAFF

V: TRBV30
J: TRBJ1-4
CDR3: CAWSSPRGTGEKLFF

V: TRBV7-2
J: TRBJ1-5
CDR3: CASRDFDSLNQPQHF

V: TRBV27
J: TRBJ2-7
CDR3: CASRWTSGTYEQYF

V: TRBV18
J: TRBJ1-1
CDR3: CASSPSGRPPEAFF

V: TRBV9
J: TRBJ2-7
CDR3: CASSVGGGVYEQYF

V: TRBV7-9
J: TRBJ2-5
CDR3: CASRALNFLDRGTETQYF

V: TRBV5-6
J: TRBJ2-1
CDR3: CADGLAGSFSYNEQFF

V: TRBV29-1
J: TRBJ2-1
CDR3: CSVPTTLGLKQFF

V: TRBV7-8
J: TRBJ1-1
CDR3: CASSSEPGGFNTEAFF

V: TRBV4-3
J: TRBJ1-4
CDR3: CASSLGQGSEKLFF

V: TRBV5-1
J: TRBJ2-5
CDR3: CASSLPKGNQETQYF

V: TRBV9
J: TRBJ2-7
CDR3: CASSVKGASSYEQYF

V: TRBV5-6
J: TRBJ2-5
CDR3: CASSLGPTGGLETQYF

V: TRBV27
J: TRBJ2-7
CDR3: CASSLGTDPYEQYF

V: TRBV19
J: TRBJ2-2
CDR3: CASTPVGGPGELFF

V: TRBV5-4
J: TRBJ2-7
CDR3: CASRDGTSGPLEQYF

V: TRBV5-6
J: TRBJ2-1
CDR3: CASSLSAGDNEQFF

V: TRBV7-8
J: TRBJ2-1
CDR3: CASSFLGASRNEQFF

V: TRBV28
J: TRBJ2-2
CDR3: CASGVIGGTGELFF

V: TRBV5-5
J: TRBJ1-3
CDR3: CASRRNENTIYF

V: TRBV27
J: TRBJ2-6
CDR3: CASSFYDSSGANVLTF

V: TRBV18
J: TRBJ1-5
CDR3: CASSPPGSGSNQPQHF

V: TRBV4-1
J: TRBJ1-1
CDR3: CASRPPGRGISGVAFF

V: TRBV2
J: TRBJ2-1
CDR3: CASRLAGGYNEQFF

V: TRBV5-1
J: TRBJ1-1
CDR3: CASSTGDLNTEAFF

V: TRBV7-9
J: TRBJ1-1
CDR3: CASSRTGGTEAFF

V: TRBV15
J: TRBJ2-6
CDR3: CATSSVPLGGAISGANVLTF

V: TRBV15
J: TRBJ2-3
CDR3: CATSRTGTSGRPGGTQYF

V: TRBV2
J: TRBJ2-5
CDR3: CASGGGEETQYF